The T cell receptor (beta chain) described here comes from a study of blood T cell repertoires in COVID-19. Study as a whole: Whether acute or convalescent, the COVID-19 samples came from the United States, Italy and Spain. PBMCs, B-cell-depleted T cells, or T cells were the source of the cDNA or gDNA that made up the material.

Original handling: Reference gene primers were amplified, and this amplification served to estimate nucleated cell counts. Clones were sequenced by immunoSEQ multiplex PCR, and TCRdb holds only the in-frame ones, with some missing. V, J and clone size are those of that table, while D and trimming were read from the DNA. In the table there are roughly 190,000 clones, approximately 80% of which are singletons. The CDR3 totals 14 residues. Germline values: CDR1 KGHDR, CDR2 SFDVKD. Deletions cut 5 bases from V and 2 bases from J, with 12 bases between. The table lists this clone with a few counts. Sequenced sample: peripheral blood. This rearrangement joins TRBV24-1 to TRBJ2-7; TRBD2 might be the D (6 bases). The receptor's source is a woman aged 45-65 years with active or convalescent COVID-19. In DNA, the CDR3 is TGTGCCACCAGTGTCGGGACTTCTCCCTACGAGCAGTACTTC. Translation: CATSVGTSPYEQYF.